These T cell receptor beta chains were read from a single sample in a study of T cell repertoires in cytomegalovirus infection. What these receptors recognize is not known. MiXCR, applied by TCRdb to the reads, yields one record per CDR3 protein. This table has roughly 730,000 distinct CDR3 sequences, roughly 30% appearing once. The sequences come from cultured PBMCs, collected from culture after CMV antigen stimulation. The receptor source for this set is a human donor in good health (CMV status not recorded). Some clones in this sample may be carry-over from other donors' samples. Each CDR3 is given with its conserved first and last residue. A D gene is named only where the DNA matches it firmly. Clone sizes are given selectively: once, few, many, or a class where the clone is expanded.

v_call	clone_size	d_call	j_call	cdr3_aa	cdr3_nt
TRBV4-1	few	-	TRBJ2-3	CASSQDFGVGGLQYF	TGCGCCAGCAGCCAAGATTTCGGTGTCGGGGGTTTACAGTATTTT
TRBV19	few	-	TRBJ1-4	CASTMGRQNEKLFF	TGTGCCAGTACAATGGGGCGGCAGAATGAAAAACTGTTTTTT
TRBV7-2	many	-	TRBJ1-1	CASSLEPDTEAFF	TGTGCCAGCAGCTTAGAGCCTGACACTGAAGCTTTCTTT
TRBV20-1	-	TRBD1	TRBJ2-1	CSASSGGADNEQFF	TGCAGTGCCAGTTCAGGGGGCGCGGACAATGAGCAGTTCTTC
TRBV7-2	many	-	TRBJ2-3	CASSLVPGGTDTQYF	TGTGCCAGCAGCTTAGTCCCAGGAGGCACAGATACGCAGTATTTT
TRBV2	few	-	TRBJ1-1	CASSEARFATEAFF	TGTGCCAGCAGTGAAGCGCGCTTTGCGACTGAAGCTTTCTTT
TRBV6-1	few	-	TRBJ2-7	CASSEQVSPYF	TGTGCCAGCAGTGAACAAGTCAGCCCTTACTTC
TRBV7-6	few	TRBD1	TRBJ2-1	CASSPGQLNNEQFF	TGTGCCAGCTCCCCGGGACAGCTTAACAATGAGCAGTTCTTC
TRBV7-9	-	-	TRBJ2-2	CASMGLGTTNTGELFF	TGTGCCAGCATGGGATTGGGGACAACGAACACCGGGGAGCTGTTTTTT
TRBV11-2	-	TRBD2	TRBJ2-1	CASSFTGGRYSYNEQFF	TGTGCCAGCAGCTTTACGGGAGGGCGATACTCCTACAATGAGCAGTTCTTC
TRBV7-2	-	-	TRBJ2-3	CASSPVAVPQCF	TGTGCCAGCAGCCCCGTAGCGGTTCCGCAGTGTTTT